Each of the 20 T cell receptor beta chains below was sequenced from the same sample in a study of shared clonotypes between healthy human individuals. Clones were sequenced by immunoSEQ multiplex PCR, and TCRdb holds only the in-frame ones, with some missing. The sample carries over a million clones, about three quarters recorded once. Sequencing used memory CD4+ T cells sorted from blood. Regarding subset: CD45RA-negative fraction. The receptors here all came from a man between 18 and 35 years old in good health.

The gene calls are TRBV28 and TRBJ2-6; D not resolved. The V end lost 3 bases, the J end lost 2 bases, and 11 bases lay between the germline ends. In germline, CDR1 is MDHEN, CDR2 SYDVKM. This CDR3 has 16 residues. CDR3 DNA: TGTGCCAGCAGTTTGTTAGGATTGACTGGGGCCAACGTCCTGACTTTC. It specifies CASSLLGLTGANVLTF.

V and J are TRBV19 and TRBJ2-7; D gene uncertain. Germline values: CDR1 LNHDA, CDR2 SQIVND (reference sequence). CDR3 length: 13 amino acids. The V end was cut by 4 bases, the J end by 0 bases, with 7 bases between. The CDR3 DNA is TGTGCCAGTAGTACTATCCTCTCCTACGAGCAGTACTTC. This encodes CASSTILSYEQYF.

This clone was recorded at least ten times. The chain joins TRBV10-3 to TRBJ1-2; maybe TRBD1 (6 bases). This CDR3 has 13 residues. Germline-derived CDR1 and CDR2 are ENHRY and SYGVKD. V was trimmed by 7 bases and J by 2 bases, leaving 11 bases between them. The chain's CDR3 is CAINMGQNYGYTF. The CDR3 DNA sequence: TGTGCCATCAATATGGGACAAAACTATGGCTACACCTTC.

The J gene is TRBJ2-2, the V gene TRBV14; 11 nucleotides line up with TRBD1. Germline V gives CDR1 SGHDN, CDR2 FVKESK. V trimming: 8 bases; J trimming: 7 bases; junction bases outside the gene matches: 6. CDR3 size: 14 residues. This CDR3 reads CASRGQGAVGELFF. CDR3 nucleotides: TGTGCCAGCCGCGGACAGGGGGCGGTCGGGGAGCTGTTTTTT.

The chain joins TRBV2 to TRBJ1-1, with D tentatively TRBD1 (5 bases). With 2 bases removed from V and 2 bases from J, the gap between germline ends came to 12 bases. Germline V gene data show CDR1 as SNHLY and CDR2 as FYNNEI. The CDR3 loop spans 15 amino acids. Here the CDR3 reads CASSERGTANTEAFF. As DNA, the CDR3 is TGTGCCAGCAGTGAACGGGGGACGGCTAACACTGAAGCTTTCTTT.

The chain carries TRBV11-2 and TRBJ2-4; possibly TRBD1 or TRBD2 for D (5 bases each). V dropped 1 base and J dropped 3 bases, with 7 bases sitting between them. Germline V lookup: CDR1 SGHAT, CDR2 FQNNGV. The CDR3 is made up of 14 amino acids. CDR3 nucleotide sequence: TGTGCCAGCAGCTTAGGTGGGGGCAAAAACATTCAGTACTTC. It specifies CASSLGGGKNIQYF.

The V gene is TRBV19, the J gene TRBJ2-5; D call uncertain. This CDR3 region has 13 residues. The V end was cut by 5 bases, the J end by 4 bases, with 11 bases between. Germline CDR1 and CDR2: LNHDA and SQIVND (reference sequence). The CDR3 here is CASSDIYGETQYF. For the CDR3, the DNA is TGTGCCAGTAGTGATATTTATGGAGAGACCCAGTACTTC.

In its sample, this clone was seen once. The J gene is TRBJ2-3, the V gene TRBV5-1; a weak D match, TRBD2 (6 bases). The CDR3 runs 14 residues. Germline lookup yields CDR1 SGHRS and CDR2 YFSETQ. V shed 2 bases and J shed 4 bases, with 11 bases lying between them. The CDR3 is CASSFQGGSDTQYF. CDR3 sequence (DNA): TGCGCCAGCAGCTTCCAGGGAGGTTCAGATACGCAGTATTTT.

This chain joins TRBV27 and TRBJ2-1, with unresolved D. The germline V gene encodes CDR1 MNHEY and CDR2 SMNVEV (reference sequence). With 5 bases removed from V and 3 bases from J, the gap between germline ends came to 11 bases. The CDR3 is made up of 14 amino acids. The CDR3 DNA reads TGTGCCAGCAGTCAAAGGCTAAACTACAATGAGCAGTTCTTC. Its protein product is CASSQRLNYNEQFF.

This chain links TRBV5-1 with TRBJ1-1; possible D gene TRBD1, 6 bases. CDR3 length: 17 residues. V lost 6 bases and J lost 3, with 24 bases in between. Germline lookup yields CDR1 SGHRS and CDR2 YFSETQ. In DNA, the CDR3 is TGCGCCAGCACCTGGGGGACACTCGCCTCTTGGGACACTGAAGCTTTCTTT. This encodes CASTWGTLASWDTEAFF.

The chain joins TRBV5-6 to TRBJ1-5; D may be TRBD1 (5 bases). CDR1 and CDR2 (germline): SGHDT, YYEEEE. This CDR3 has 15 residues. Trimming removed 3 bases from V and 4 bases from J, with 14 bases in between. CDR3 amino acids: CASSWWGGLNQPQHF. DNA for the CDR3: TGTGCCAGCAGCTGGTGGGGGGGTCTAAATCAGCCCCAGCATTTT.

V gene TRBV19 combines with J gene TRBJ2-5; tentatively, D is TRBD2 (5 bases). The CDR3 loop spans 14 amino acids. Germline V gene sequence: CDR1 LNHDA, CDR2 SQIVND (reference sequence). V lost 4 bases, J lost 5 bases, and 14 bases lay in between. The CDR3 coding sequence is TGTGCCAGTAGTACCCATACTAGTTCGGAGACCCAGTACTTC. Translation gives CASSTHTSSETQYF.

The rearrangement joins TRBV27 to TRBJ2-2; D is ambiguous. The CDR3 runs 13 residues. From germline, CDR1 is MNHEY and CDR2 SMNVEV (reference sequence). Trimming left V 2 bases short and J 7 bases short, with 8 bases between. The CDR3 reads CASSLGEVGELFF. The CDR3, as DNA: TGTGCCAGCAGTTTAGGGGAAGTCGGGGAGCTGTTTTTT.

The sample holds a few counts of this clone. The CDR3 is CASSLDGGAGNEQFF. The CDR3 DNA reads TGTGCCAGCAGCTTGGACGGGGGGGCCGGCAATGAGCAGTTCTTC. V gene TRBV5-4 combines with J gene TRBJ2-1, with 8 nucleotides matching TRBD2. V shed 0 bases and J 6 bases; nucleotides not matched to a gene: 5. CDR1 SGHNT and CDR2 YYREEE come from the germline V gene (reference sequence). The CDR3 length is 15 residues.

The chain carries TRBV19 and TRBJ2-7; a possible D gene is TRBD2 (6 bases). The CDR3 runs to 13 residues. CDR1 and CDR2 (germline): LNHDA, SQIVND (reference sequence). The V end was cut by 5 bases, the J end by 6 bases, with 14 bases between. Here the CDR3 reads CASSGGPGGEQYF. CDR3 nucleotide sequence: TGTGCCAGTAGTGGGGGACCCGGGGGCGAGCAGTACTTC.

The rearrangement links TRBV7-2 to TRBJ2-7; tentatively, D is TRBD2 (5 bases). CDR3 length: 15 amino acids. V was pared by 2 bases and J by 2 bases, with 13 bases between. Germline CDR1 and CDR2: SGHTA and FQGNSA. This CDR3 is CASSLSGNSAYEQYF. The DNA for the CDR3 is TGTGCCAGCAGCTTATCCGGGAACTCTGCCTACGAGCAGTACTTC.

This clone was detected only once. The chain links TRBV5-3 to TRBJ2-5, with 10 bases that match TRBD2. The closer fit of TRBJ2-7 to the DNA end suggests the J call may be wrong. TRBV5-3 has ORF status, its function being uncertain. The CDR3 consists of 15 residues. This chain's CDR3 is CARRPKTSGPYEQYF. CDR3 nucleotides: TGTGCCAGAAGGCCAAAGACTAGCGGGCCCTACGAGCAGTACTTC.

This clone was observed a few times. The gene calls are TRBV4-3 and TRBJ2-3; 9 positions match TRBD1. The germline CDR1 and CDR2 sequences are LGHNA and YSLEER. The CDR3 contains 15 residues. After removal of 3 bases from V and 5 bases from J, the junction contained 6 bases not matched to a gene. CDR3 amino acids: CASSQNTGGRDTQYF. The DNA of the CDR3 is TGCGCCAGCAGCCAGAATACAGGGGGCAGAGATACGCAGTATTTT.

V gene TRBV4-3 combines with J gene TRBJ1-4, with D hard to call. The CDR3 has 16 amino acids. V was shortened by 0 bases and J by 6 bases, with 14 bases between the two germline ends. The germline CDR1 and CDR2 sequences are LGHNA and YSLEER. The CDR3 DNA is TGCGCCAGCAGCCAAGAGAATCGGGTTCGGGATGAAAAACTGTTTTTT. Its protein product is CASSQENRVRDEKLFF.

The CDR3: CASTPDRSYNSPLHF. The CDR3 region has the DNA TGTGCCAGCACCCCAGACAGGAGCTATAATTCACCCCTCCACTTT. The chain employs TRBV6-5 and TRBJ1-6; TRBD1 is a possible D gene (6 bases). The CDR3 runs 15 residues. Germline V gene sequence: CDR1 MNHEY, CDR2 SVGAGI. The ends were cut back, 7 bases at V and 3 bases at J, with 13 bases in the middle.